A selection of T cell receptor beta chains follows, all from one sample in a study of siplizumab effects on memory and regulatory T cells. The repertoire was sequenced with immunoSEQ multiplex PCR; TCRdb's copy has only in-frame clones and lacks some. The profile shows just over 8,500 clones, roughly three quarters of them singletons. Sequencing was performed on effector memory CD8+ T cells sorted from blood. All receptors derive from a human donor in good health. The conserved cysteine and the conserved F or W are not part of the CDR3 here. Fields, in order: clone size, V gene, J gene, CDR3 protein. The listing skips clone size in some rows; elsewhere it reads once, few, many or a size class.

abundance: .
v_gene: TRBV29-1
j_gene: TRBJ2-5
CDR3aa: SVVWGNDPETQY

abundance: .
v_gene: TRBV7-2
j_gene: TRBJ1-5
CDR3aa: ASSSQGGENQPQH

abundance: .
v_gene: TRBV7-2
j_gene: TRBJ1-2
CDR3aa: ASSFMGSHGYT

abundance: .
v_gene: TRBV27
j_gene: TRBJ1-5
CDR3aa: ASSLDRVGNQPQH

abundance: once
v_gene: TRBV13
j_gene: TRBJ2-2
CDR3aa: ASSFGANTGELF

abundance: .
v_gene: TRBV2
j_gene: TRBJ2-3
CDR3aa: ASSEALRAGDTDTQY

abundance: .
v_gene: TRBV4-2
j_gene: TRBJ1-1
CDR3aa: ASSQDLEGRAEAF

abundance: .
v_gene: TRBV21-1
j_gene: TRBJ2-7
CDR3aa: ASGGTGTLITYEQY

abundance: .
v_gene: TRBV5-8
j_gene: TRBJ2-5
CDR3aa: ASSYQETQY

abundance: .
v_gene: TRBV6-5
j_gene: TRBJ1-3
CDR3aa: ASSYGQGGNTIY

abundance: once
v_gene: TRBV4-1
j_gene: TRBJ2-7
CDR3aa: ASSPLDSTSYEQY

abundance: .
v_gene: TRBV7-8
j_gene: TRBJ1-2
CDR3aa: ASSAGQWLGYT

abundance: .
v_gene: TRBV6-6
j_gene: TRBJ1-1
CDR3aa: ASSWGGPNTEAF

abundance: once
v_gene: TRBV11-3
j_gene: TRBJ2-6
CDR3aa: ASSLGTSSSGANVLT

abundance: .
v_gene: TRBV7-9
j_gene: TRBJ2-7
CDR3aa: ASSSRTGGVYEQY

abundance: few
v_gene: TRBV6-4
j_gene: TRBJ2-3
CDR3aa: ASSDWTSGGSDTQY

abundance: few
v_gene: TRBV27
j_gene: TRBJ2-5
CDR3aa: ASRQRLEETQY

abundance: .
v_gene: TRBV6-1
j_gene: TRBJ2-5
CDR3aa: ASSGVEETQY

abundance: .
v_gene: TRBV2
j_gene: TRBJ2-3
CDR3aa: ASSESPPTAY

abundance: few
v_gene: TRBV10-2
j_gene: TRBJ2-2
CDR3aa: ASTPDRPYPELF

abundance: .
v_gene: TRBV30
j_gene: TRBJ1-2
CDR3aa: AHHPLGEGYYGYT

abundance: .
v_gene: TRBV4-2
j_gene: TRBJ1-1
CDR3aa: ASSQEGGMGATEAF

abundance: .
v_gene: TRBV5-8
j_gene: TRBJ2-1
CDR3aa: ASSLGIGSSYNEQF

abundance: .
v_gene: TRBV6-6
j_gene: TRBJ2-3
CDR3aa: ASTPAGPRDTQY

abundance: .
v_gene: TRBV6-1
j_gene: TRBJ2-7
CDR3aa: ASSEGWASGYEQY

abundance: .
v_gene: TRBV19
j_gene: TRBJ1-1
CDR3aa: ASSIPYRGIRWTEAF

abundance: .
v_gene: TRBV6-1
j_gene: TRBJ2-3
CDR3aa: ASRRTSGSPDTQY

abundance: few
v_gene: TRBV12-5
j_gene: TRBJ2-1
CDR3aa: AISRTGDYNEQF

abundance: once
v_gene: TRBV29-1
j_gene: TRBJ1-1
CDR3aa: SVGPQDDLNTEAF

abundance: .
v_gene: TRBV11-1
j_gene: TRBJ1-1
CDR3aa: ASSPRRPNTEAF

abundance: few
v_gene: TRBV7-9
j_gene: TRBJ1-2
CDR3aa: ASSSGVALYGYT

abundance: once
v_gene: TRBV6-5
j_gene: TRBJ2-5
CDR3aa: ASSPGQNQETQY

abundance: few
v_gene: TRBV28
j_gene: TRBJ2-7
CDR3aa: ASSPVGQGHEQY

abundance: .
v_gene: TRBV6-5
j_gene: TRBJ1-2
CDR3aa: ASSQGVGTNYGYT

abundance: .
v_gene: TRBV7-9
j_gene: TRBJ2-7
CDR3aa: ASSPKGPEISYEQY

abundance: .
v_gene: TRBV5-5
j_gene: TRBJ1-1
CDR3aa: ASSLADMNPEAF

abundance: .
v_gene: TRBV7-8
j_gene: TRBJ2-1
CDR3aa: ASSLRVLIDNEQF

abundance: .
v_gene: TRBV6-5
j_gene: TRBJ1-1
CDR3aa: ASSEGAESTEAF

abundance: once
v_gene: TRBV7-9
j_gene: TRBJ1-1
CDR3aa: ASSFGMNTEAF

abundance: .
v_gene: TRBV30
j_gene: TRBJ2-7
CDR3aa: AWSWDSSYEQY

abundance: .
v_gene: TRBV5-1
j_gene: TRBJ1-5
CDR3aa: ASSLGDRRDQPQH

abundance: .
v_gene: TRBV29-1
j_gene: TRBJ2-7
CDR3aa: SARDIGYEQY

abundance: once
v_gene: TRBV14
j_gene: TRBJ1-1
CDR3aa: ASSQAGALNTEAF

abundance: .
v_gene: TRBV4-3
j_gene: TRBJ2-2
CDR3aa: ASSQDKDRGTGELF

abundance: .
v_gene: TRBV6-1
j_gene: TRBJ2-5
CDR3aa: ASSGGPSQETQY